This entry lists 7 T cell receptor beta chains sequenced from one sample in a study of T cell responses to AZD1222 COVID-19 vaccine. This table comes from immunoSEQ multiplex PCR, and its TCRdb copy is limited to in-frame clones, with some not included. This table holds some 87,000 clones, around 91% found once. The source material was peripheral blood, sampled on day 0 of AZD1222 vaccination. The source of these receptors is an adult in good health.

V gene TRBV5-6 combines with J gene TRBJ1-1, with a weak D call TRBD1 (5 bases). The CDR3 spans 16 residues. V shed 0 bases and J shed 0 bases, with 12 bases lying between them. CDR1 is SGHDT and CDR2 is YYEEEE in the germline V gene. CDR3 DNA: TGTGCCAGCAGCTTGGAGCCCGGACATTTGAACACTGAAGCTTTCTTT. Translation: CASSLEPGHLNTEAFF.

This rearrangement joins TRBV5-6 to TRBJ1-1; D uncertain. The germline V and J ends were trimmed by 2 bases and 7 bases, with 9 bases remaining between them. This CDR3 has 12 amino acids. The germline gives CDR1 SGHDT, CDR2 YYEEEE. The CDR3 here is CASSLVNGEAFF. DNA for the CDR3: TGTGCCAGCAGCTTAGTCAACGGTGAAGCTTTCTTT. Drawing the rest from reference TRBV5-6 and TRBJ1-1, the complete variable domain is DAGVTQSPTHLIKTRGQQVTLRCSPKSGHDTVSWYQQALGQGPQFIFQYYEEEERQRGNFPDRFSGHQFPNYSSELNVNALLLGDSALYLCASSLVNGEAFFGQGTRLTVV.

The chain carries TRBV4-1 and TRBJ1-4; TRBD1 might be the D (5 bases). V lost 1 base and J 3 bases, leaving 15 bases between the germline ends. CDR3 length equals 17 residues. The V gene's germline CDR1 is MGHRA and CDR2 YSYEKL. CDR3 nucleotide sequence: TGCGCCAGCAGCCAAGGGTTTCAGGGACCGGCTAATGAAAAACTGTTTTTT. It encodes CASSQGFQGPANEKLFF.

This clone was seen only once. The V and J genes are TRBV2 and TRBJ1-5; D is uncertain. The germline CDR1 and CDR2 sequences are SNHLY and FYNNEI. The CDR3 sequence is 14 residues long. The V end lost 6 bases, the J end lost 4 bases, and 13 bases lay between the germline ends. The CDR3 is CASSRPEGNQPQHF. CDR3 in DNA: TGTGCCAGCAGCCGACCCGAGGGTAATCAGCCCCAGCATTTT.

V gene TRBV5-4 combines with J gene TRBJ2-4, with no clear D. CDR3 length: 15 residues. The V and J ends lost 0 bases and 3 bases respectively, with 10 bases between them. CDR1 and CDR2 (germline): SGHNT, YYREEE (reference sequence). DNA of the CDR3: TGTGCCAGCAGCTTGGAAGGGCTCAGCAAAAACATTCAGTACTTC. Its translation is CASSLEGLSKNIQYF. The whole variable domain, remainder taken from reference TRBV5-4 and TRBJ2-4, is ETGVTQSPTHLIKTRGQQVTLRCSSQSGHNTVSWYQQALGQGPQFIFQYYREEENGRGNFPPRFSGLQFPNYSSELNVNALELDDSALYLCASSLEGLSKNIQYFGAGTRLSVL.

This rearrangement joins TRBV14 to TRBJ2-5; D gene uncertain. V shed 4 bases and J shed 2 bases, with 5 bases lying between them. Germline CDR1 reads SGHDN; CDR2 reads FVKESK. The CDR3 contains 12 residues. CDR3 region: CASSLSQETQYF. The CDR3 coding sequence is TGTGCCAGCAGCCTTTCACAAGAGACCCAGTACTTC. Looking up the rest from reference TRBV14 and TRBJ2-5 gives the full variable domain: EAGVTQFPSHSVIEKGQTVTLRCDPISGHDNLYWYRRVMGKEIKFLLHFVKESKQDESGMPNNRFLAERTGGTYSTLKVQPAELEDSGVYFCASSLSQETQYFGPGTRLLVL.

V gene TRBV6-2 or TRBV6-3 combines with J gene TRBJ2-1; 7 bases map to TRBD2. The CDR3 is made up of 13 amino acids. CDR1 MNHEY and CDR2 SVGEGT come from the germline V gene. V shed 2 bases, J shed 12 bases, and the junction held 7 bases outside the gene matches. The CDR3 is CASSYAGREGQFF. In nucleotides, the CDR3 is TGTGCCAGCAGTTACGCTGGGAGGGAAGGGCAGTTCTTC.